This passage covers 5 T cell receptor beta chains from one sample sequenced in a study of primary melanoma T cells and metastatic recurrence. Sequencing was performed with immunoSEQ multiplex PCR; in TCRdb, only in-frame clones are kept and a portion is missing. The sample lists about 2,100 clones, roughly 70% occurring once. The sample consisted of melanoma tumor tissue. Receptors originate from a human donor with melanoma.

The chain combines TRBV6-4 with TRBJ2-1, with TRBD1 as a possible D gene (5 bases). Deletions cut 10 bases from V and 7 bases from J, with 11 bases between. Germline V CDR1 and CDR2: MRHNA, SNTAGT. There are 11 residues in the CDR3. CDR3 DNA: TGTGCCATCTCCCCAGGGAATGAGCAGTTCTTC. Translating it yields CAISPGNEQFF.

The V call is TRBV6-8, the J call TRBJ1-5; a possible D gene is TRBD1 (5 bases). The CDR3 contains 12 residues. Trimming removed 7 bases at V and 6 bases at J, with 10 bases between. The germline V gene has CDR1 MNHGY and CDR2 SAAAGT. CDR3 nucleotide sequence: TGTGCCAGCACCCACGGGGGTCAGCCCCAGCATTTT. Translated: CASTHGGQPQHF.

The chain recombines TRBV11-3 with TRBJ1-5; 7 positions agree with TRBD1. With 5 bases clipped from V and 1 base from J, the junction kept 8 bases outside the gene matches. The CDR3 covers 16 residues. The V gene's germline CDR1 is SGHNT and CDR2 YENEEA. Here the CDR3 reads CASSPPRDSSNQPQHF. The CDR3 DNA sequence: TGTGCCAGCAGCCCCCCCCGGGACAGCAGCAATCAGCCCCAGCATTTT. Together with reference TRBV11-3 and TRBJ1-5, the CDR3 gives the full variable domain: EAGVVQSPRYKIIEKKQPVAFWCNPISGHNTLYWYLQNLGQGPELLIRYENEEAVDDSQLPKDRFSAERLKGVDSTLKIQPAELGDSAVYLCASSPPRDSSNQPQHFGDGTRLSIL.

CDR3 in amino acids: CARKTGLYGYTF. CDR3 sequence (DNA): TGTGCCCGAAAGACAGGGCTCTATGGCTACACCTTC. The V call is TRBV2, the J call TRBJ1-2, with 7 bases aligning to TRBD1. V dropped 11 bases and J dropped 4; count of bases not matched to a gene: 7. CDR1 is SNHLY, CDR2 FYNNEI, per germline. This CDR3 region has 12 residues. Combining the CDR3 with reference TRBV2 and TRBJ1-2 gives the whole variable domain EPEVTQTPSHQVTQMGQEVILRCVPISNHLYFYWYRQILGQKVEFLVSFYNNEISEKSEIFDDQFSVERPDGSNFTLKIRSTKLEDSAMYFCARKTGLYGYTFGSGTRLTVV.

The genes are TRBV14 and TRBJ2-3; D is possibly TRBD1 (5 bases). V lost 6 bases, J lost 0 bases, and 13 bases lay in between. Germline V gene lookup returns CDR1 SGHDN and CDR2 FVKESK. The CDR3 has 15 amino acids. CDR3 nucleotides: TGTGCCAGCAGGCCATTCAGGACAAGCACAGATACGCAGTATTTT. Translated, it gives CASRPFRTSTDTQYF.